Given below is one T cell receptor beta chain in context. Its antigen is not identified. Trimming pared 0 bases from V and 2 bases from J, leaving 8 bases between. The CDR3 consists of 15 residues. The data are from a study of cytomegalovirus exposure and HLA in healthy donors. With 60 Vbeta and 13 Jbeta primers, the PCR was carried out. Clones were read by immunoSEQ multiplex PCR, and TCRdb kept only the in-frame ones, dropping some. The sample records roughly 150,000 clones, roughly 80% being singletons. Findings and caveats of the study: Earlier analysis looked at TCR beta V segments, and most were productive about 90% or about 30% of the time. Using the classifier, cytomegalovirus status was reportedly diagnosed with high specificity and sensitivity.

The source of this sequence is a female donor in good health and CMV-seronegative. The sample comprised PBMCs. The genes are TRBV23-1 and TRBJ1-5; D call uncertain. TRBV23-1 is an open reading frame, and its role is uncertain. CDR3 sequence: CASSQSDSGNQPQHF. The CDR3 nucleotides read TGCGCCAGCAGTCAATCCGACTCGGGCAATCAGCCCCAGCATTTT.